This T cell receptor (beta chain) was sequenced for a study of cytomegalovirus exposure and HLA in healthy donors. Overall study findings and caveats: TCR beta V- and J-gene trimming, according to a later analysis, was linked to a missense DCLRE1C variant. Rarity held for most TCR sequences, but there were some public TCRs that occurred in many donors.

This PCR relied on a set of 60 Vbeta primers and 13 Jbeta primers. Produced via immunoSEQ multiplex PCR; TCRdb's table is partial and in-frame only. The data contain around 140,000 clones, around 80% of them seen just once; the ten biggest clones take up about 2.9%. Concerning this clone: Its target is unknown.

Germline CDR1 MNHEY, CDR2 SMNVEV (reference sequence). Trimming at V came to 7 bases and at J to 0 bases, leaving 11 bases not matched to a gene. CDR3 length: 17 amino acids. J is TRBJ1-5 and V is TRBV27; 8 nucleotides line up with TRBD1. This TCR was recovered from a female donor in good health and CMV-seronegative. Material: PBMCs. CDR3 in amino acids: CASKSVGQGSSNQPQHF. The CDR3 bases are TGTGCCAGCAAGTCTGTAGGACAGGGTAGTAGCAATCAGCCCCAGCATTTT.